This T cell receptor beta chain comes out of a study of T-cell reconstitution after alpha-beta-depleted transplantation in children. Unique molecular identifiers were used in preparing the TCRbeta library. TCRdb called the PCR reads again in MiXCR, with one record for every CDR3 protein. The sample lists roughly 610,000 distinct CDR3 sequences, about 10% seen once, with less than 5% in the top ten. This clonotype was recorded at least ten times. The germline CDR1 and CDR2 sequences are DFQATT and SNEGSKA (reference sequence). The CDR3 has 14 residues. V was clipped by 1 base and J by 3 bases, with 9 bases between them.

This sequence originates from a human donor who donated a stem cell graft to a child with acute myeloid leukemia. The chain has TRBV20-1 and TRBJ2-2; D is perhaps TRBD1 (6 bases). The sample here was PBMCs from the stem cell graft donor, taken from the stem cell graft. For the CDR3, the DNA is TGCAGTGCTAGAGGGACAGACTACACCGGGGAGCTGTTTTTT. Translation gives CSARGTDYTGELFF.